The present TCR beta chain was sequenced within a study of blood T cells in healthy people across ages (dated by TCRdb to between 2015 and 2017). For context, the study as a whole: Template switching captured roughly one uniquely barcoded TCR beta cDNA molecule per two T cells in model experiments. The donors were divided into four age groups: young (average around 16 years), middle-aged (almost 40), aged (about 60) and long-lived (82). Donors of different ages were randomly distributed across sequencing lanes to avoid experimental bias. To track age-related changes in TCR beta repertoire diversity, the study relied on deep sequencing normalized with unique cDNA molecular identifiers. The study analyzed two additional independent replicas of 1 million unique cDNA reads from the same blood draw for two donors, one aged 18 to 30 and one aged 80 or older. The paper's findings and limits, for the study overall: Observed TCR beta diversity per million T cells fell roughly linearly with age, and a significant reduction was already apparent by age about 36. A strong correlation was found between observed TCR beta diversity and the percentage of naive T cells measured by flow cytometry. Conclusive comparison of naive and antigen-experienced compartments was prevented by the profiling of bulk unsorted PBMCs. Compared with the aged group, more naive CD4+ T cells, fewer expanded clones and increased TCR diversity were shown by the long-lived group, suggesting age selection. Estimates of total diversity from one million sequenced T cells were regarded as lower bounds and underestimates. Because the CMV infection status of the donors was unknown, age-related changes in expanded clonotypes may potentially have been confounded.

V loses 0 bases of germline sequence and J loses 2 bases, and the interval between the two ends is 8 bases. CDR1 and CDR2, looked up from the germline V gene, are SGDLS and YYNGEE. Including the terminal cysteine and phenylalanine, the CDR3 comprises 14 residues. Only the CDR3 part of the read is kept: 42 bases, read in frame from the first base. The roughly 42 donors, aged about 6 to 95 years, were systemically healthy Caucasian individuals from Russia. About 9.1 milliliters of peripheral blood were collected from each donor into EDTA-treated Vacutainer tubes. Ficoll-Paque density-gradient centrifugation was used to isolate PBMCs, with at least 7 million per sample. Trizol reagent was used to extract total RNA from the PBMCs, yielding at least 6 micrograms per sample. For every donor, an aliquot of PBMCs went through flow cytometry to measure the percentages of naive CD45RAhigh/CD27high T cells.

The protocol used for the library was 5' RACE. The instrument given in TCRdb is Illumina HiSeq 2500. A second 7 to 11 cycle PCR used a sample-barcoded 5' primer and a J-beta primer mix. A unique molecular identifier was introduced onto each TCR beta cDNA molecule by a template-switch 5' adaptor carrying 12 random nucleotides. Each sample yielded at least 2.5 million CDR3-containing paired-end reads. The Mint cDNA synthesis kit, primed by a TRBC-specific oligonucleotide, was used to synthesize first-strand cDNA from all RNA. After uracil-DNA glycosylase treatment, a first 18-cycle PCR used universal primers M1SS and BC2_uni_R on all cDNA. The authors processed their data as follows. Normalization of each sample was performed by random selection of 1 million high-quality reads, each carrying a distinct molecular identifier. Instead of being binned into consensus sequences, reads that shared molecular identifiers were thrown out. CDR3 identification, clonotype clustering and error correction used MiTCR with a Q25 quality threshold and the strictest error-elimination algorithm. A nonparametric unseen species model using Euler transformation provided a lower-bound estimate of total TCR beta diversity. The public sequencing data were trimmed at Q25 with fastp and processed into clonotypes with MiXCR by TCRdb, which kept only in-frame beta chains. Rows merge per CDR3 protein into single entries with the most common DNA and genes. TCRdb's processing, not the authors' own work, is the source of the V and J calls. The sample table contains hundreds of thousands of distinct CDR3 sequences; only one count was recorded for 25% to 30% of them. Clones ranked in the top ten supply more than 15% of the sample.

This clonotype was counted between two and nine times. It has no known antigen specificity. The record has no base qualities; no much larger clone is one base away. The chain is assembled from TRBV9 and TRBJ1-2; TRBD1 is perhaps the D gene, given 6 matching bases. This sequence originates from a woman at least 80 years old in good health. The sequencing sample was made of blood. Read as DNA, the sequence is TGTGCCAGCAGCGTAGGGACAGAAAACTATGGCTACACCTTC. It codes for CASSVGTENYGYTF.